These 16 T cell receptor beta chains were sequenced from one sample in a study of siplizumab effects on memory and regulatory T cells. Method: immunoSEQ multiplex PCR; TCRdb's copy keeps in-frame clones and lacks some. Here the sample spans around 82,000 clones, roughly 93% being singletons. Sequences were obtained from CD8+ T cells sorted from blood. These receptors all come from a human donor in good health.

V gene TRBV7-2 combines with J gene TRBJ2-3, with no clear D. The V end lost 2 bases, the J end lost 6 bases, and 6 bases lay between the germline ends. The CDR3 runs 12 residues. Per germline, CDR1 SGHTA and CDR2 FQGNSA. CDR3 residues: CASSLSGDTQYF. The CDR3, as DNA: TGTGCCAGCAGCTTATCCGGGGATACGCAGTATTTT.

The chain has TRBV6-1 and TRBJ2-5, with TRBD1 matching 9 bases. The CDR3 is 16 residues long. The V and J ends lost 1 base and 1 base, in that order; junction bases with no gene match: 4. The germline V gene has CDR1 MNHNS and CDR2 SASEGT. Here the CDR3 reads CASSEVGQGSQETQYF. In DNA, the CDR3 is TGTGCCAGCAGTGAAGTTGGACAGGGGTCCCAAGAGACCCAGTACTTC.

The chain uses TRBV19 and TRBJ1-2, with TRBD1 matching over 9 bases. The germline gives CDR1 LNHDA, CDR2 SQIVND (reference sequence). This CDR3 region has 12 residues. Losses at the gene ends were 8 bases for V and 8 bases for J; bases not matched to a gene: 6. CDR3 protein: CASSQGAVGYTF. The CDR3, as DNA: TGTGCCAGTTCACAGGGGGCGGTCGGCTACACCTTC. The full variable domain, its missing parts supplied by reference TRBV19 and TRBJ1-2, is DGGITQSPKYLFRKEGQNVTLSCEQNLNHDAMYWYRQDPGQGLRLIYYSQIVNDFQKGDIAEGYSVSREKKESFPLTVTSAQKNPTAFYLCASSQGAVGYTFGSGTRLTVV.

This clone was found once. This chain joins TRBV28 and TRBJ1-6; D may be TRBD1 (5 bases). V gave up 3 bases and J gave up 8 bases, with 14 bases separating them. CDR3 length equals 15 residues. In germline, CDR1 is MDHEN, CDR2 SYDVKM. This CDR3 is CASSFWGDPDSPLHF. For the CDR3, the DNA is TGTGCCAGCAGTTTTTGGGGGGATCCGGATTCACCCCTCCACTTT.

J is TRBJ1-1 and V is TRBV19; the D gene is possibly TRBD1 (6 bases). Trimming removed 0 bases at V and 4 bases at J, with 12 bases between. The germline CDR1 and CDR2 sequences are LNHDA and SQIVND (reference sequence). This CDR3 spans 15 amino acids. CDR3 protein: CASSIETTGATEAFF. DNA for the CDR3: TGTGCCAGTAGTATAGAGACGACAGGCGCCACTGAAGCTTTCTTT.

This rearrangement joins TRBV5-1 to TRBJ2-1; tentatively, D is TRBD1 (6 bases). From germline, CDR1 is SGHRS and CDR2 YFSETQ. CDR3 size: 14 residues. Trimming took off 0 bases at V and 8 bases at J, with 12 bases between the two ends. CDR3 amino acids: CASSLAGTMDEQFF. The CDR3, as DNA: TGCGCCAGCAGCTTGGCCGGGACAATGGATGAGCAGTTCTTC.

This rearrangement joins TRBV7-3 to TRBJ2-3; D perhaps matches TRBD2 (5 bases). Trimming took 5 bases from V and 4 from J, leaving 10 bases between them. Germline CDR1 reads SGHTA; CDR2 reads FQGTGA. There are 13 residues in the CDR3. For the CDR3, the DNA is TGTGCCAGCAGCCCCACACTAGCAGATACGCAGTATTTT. As protein: CASSPTLADTQYF.

The genes are TRBV5-5 and TRBJ2-7; D is possibly TRBD1 or TRBD2 (5 bases each). The CDR3 covers 16 residues. Between the trimmed V and J ends, which lost 2 bases and 3 bases, there was a span of 18 bases. Germline CDR1 is SGHKS and CDR2 is YYEKEE (reference sequence). For the CDR3, the DNA is TGTGCCAGCAGCTTCTACTCCGGGACCGAGGACTACGAGCAGTACTTC. This codes for CASSFYSGTEDYEQYF.

This chain connects TRBV7-2 to TRBJ1-1; 7 nucleotides agree with TRBD1. V was pared by 5 bases and J by 5 bases, with 5 bases of the junction left unmatched. The germline V gene has CDR1 SGHTA and CDR2 FQGNSA. The CDR3 has 13 amino acids. The CDR3 spells CASSPGRGTEAFF. The CDR3 DNA reads as TGTGCCAGCAGCCCCGGCAGGGGGACTGAAGCTTTCTTT.

V is TRBV9 and J is TRBJ1-1; D might be TRBD1 (6 bases). CDR1 and CDR2 (germline): SGDLS, YYNGEE. V was shortened by 3 bases and J by 7 bases, with 10 bases between the two germline ends. The length of the CDR3 is 12 residues. The CDR3 loop is CASSGGGNEAFF. The CDR3 DNA is TGTGCCAGCAGCGGAGGGGGGAATGAAGCTTTCTTT.

About this clone itself: In the same sample, other DNA sequences code for this CDR3. V usage is TRBV7-9 and J usage is TRBJ1-1, with D unresolved. Trimming pared 4 bases from V and 5 bases from J, leaving 11 bases between. This CDR3 has 13 amino acids. CDR1 is SEHNR, CDR2 FQNEAQ, per germline (reference sequence). CDR3 DNA sequence: TGTGCCAGCAGCTCCGGACGGGGTACTGAAGCTTTCTTT. Residues: CASSSGRGTEAFF. Complete variable domain (other parts from reference TRBV7-9 and TRBJ1-1): DTGVSQNPRHKITKRGQNVTFRCDPISEHNRLYWYRQTLGQGPEFLTYFQNEAQLEKSRLLSDRFSAERPKGSFSTLEIQRTEQGDSAMYLCASSSGRGTEAFFGQGTRLTVV.

CDR3 loop: CASSLRVQETQYF. CDR3 DNA sequence: TGTGCCAGCAGCTTGCGGGTCCAAGAGACCCAGTACTTC. V gene TRBV5-4 combines with J gene TRBJ2-5; D ambiguous. V dropped 1 base and J dropped 1 base, with 5 bases sitting between them. The CDR3 covers 13 residues. CDR1 and CDR2 from the germline V gene are SGHNT and YYREEE (reference sequence).

This chain connects TRBV7-8 to TRBJ1-4; 7 bases match TRBD1. Germline V lookup: CDR1 SGHVS, CDR2 FQNEAQ. The CDR3 length is 16 residues. V dropped 3 bases and J dropped 8; count of bases not matched to a gene: 12. This CDR3 is CASSFGQGGQGEKLFF. The CDR3 DNA sequence: TGTGCCAGCAGCTTTGGGCAGGGGGGTCAAGGGGAAAAACTGTTTTTT.

The rearrangement joins TRBV7-3 to TRBJ1-5; D uncertain. V was pared by 0 bases and J by 0 bases, with 9 bases between. This CDR3 contains 16 residues. The germline CDR1 and CDR2 sequences are SGHTA and FQGTGA. Here the CDR3 reads CASSLTRPYSNQPQHF. The CDR3 DNA sequence: TGTGCCAGCAGCTTAACGCGGCCCTATAGCAATCAGCCCCAGCATTTT.

This chain uses TRBV5-4 with TRBJ1-6; D is ambiguous. Germline CDR1 SGHNT, CDR2 YYREEE (reference sequence). Trimming took off 4 bases at V and 9 bases at J, with 17 bases between the two ends. This CDR3 contains 15 residues. CDR3 DNA: TGTGCCAGCAGCGACGGGAGTAGTCGACTTTCACCCCTCCACTTT. Translated: CASSDGSSRLSPLHF.

Details on this clone: The sample carries other DNA sequences with the same CDR3. The chain employs TRBV9 and TRBJ2-5, with D perhaps TRBD2 (7 bases). Germline CDR1 is SGDLS and CDR2 is YYNGEE. There are 15 residues in the CDR3. The V end was cut by 0 bases, the J end by 5 bases, with 14 bases between. The CDR3: CASSVASGGWETQYF. CDR3 sequence (DNA): TGTGCCAGCAGCGTAGCCTCGGGGGGCTGGGAGACCCAGTACTTC.